Following are 10 T cell receptor beta chains from one sample sequenced in a study of blood T cells in healthy people across ages. The use of a sample-barcoded 5' primer and a J-beta primer mix characterized a second PCR of roughly 6 to 11 cycles. Each CDR3 protein gets one entry after TCRdb re-called the 5' RACE reads with MiXCR. The data show more than 1,400,000 distinct CDR3 sequences, 40% to 50% seen once. The sequenced sample consisted of blood. The source is a woman between 18 and 29 years old in good health.

This clonotype appeared a few times. The rearrangement uses TRBV12-3 or TRBV12-4 and TRBJ2-7; D is ambiguous. TRBJ2-5 matches the DNA end more closely, so the J call is doubtful. There are 13 residues in the CDR3. The CDR3 DNA is TGTGCCAGCAGTTTTGCCCTAACGGAGACCCAGTACTTC. This gives the protein CASSFALTETQYF.

Details on this clonotype: The junction departs from germline at one end; a sequencing error may be responsible. The CDR3 DNA sequence: TGTGCCAGCAGCCAAGAGGGGCGGCAGGGGGGGAATGTGCAGTTCTTC. Protein sequence: CASSQEGRQGGNVQFF. The chain uses TRBV4-2 and TRBJ2-1; D is possibly TRBD1 or TRBD2 (7 bases each). The CDR3 runs 16 residues. Germline CDR1 LGHNA, CDR2 YNFKEQ.

The chain is built from TRBV13 and TRBJ1-2, with a weak D call TRBD1 (5 bases). The germline V gene has CDR1 PRHDT and CDR2 FYEKMQ (reference sequence). The length of the CDR3 is 13 residues. V dropped 6 bases and J dropped 5 bases, with 13 bases sitting between them. CDR3 loop: CASSDRQWYGYTF. The DNA for the CDR3 is TGTGCCAGCAGTGATCGACAGTGGTATGGCTACACCTTC.

The rearrangement links TRBV28 to TRBJ1-2; D is uncertain. V was trimmed by 2 bases and J by 8 bases, leaving 12 bases between them. Germline V gene lookup returns CDR1 MDHEN and CDR2 SYDVKM. The CDR3 covers 13 residues. CDR3 sequence (DNA): TGTGCCAGCAGTTTAGGAAGGTTCGGGGGCTACACCTTC. It encodes CASSLGRFGGYTF.

The chain joins TRBV27 to TRBJ2-5, with TRBD1 as a possible D gene (6 bases). This CDR3 has 13 amino acids. V was clipped by 3 bases and J by 3 bases, with 8 bases between them. Germline-derived CDR1 and CDR2 are MNHEY and SMNVEV (reference sequence). CDR3 residues: CASSFGDKETQYF. The CDR3 nucleotides read TGTGCCAGCAGTTTTGGGGACAAAGAGACCCAGTACTTC.

The chain joins TRBV6-1 to TRBJ2-1, with 8 bases that match TRBD1. Germline values: CDR1 MNHNS, CDR2 SASEGT. V shed 6 bases, J shed 3 bases, and the junction held 7 bases outside the gene matches. This CDR3 is built from 15 residues. DNA of the CDR3: TGTGCCAGCAGCCCTGACAGGGGAGGCTACAATGAGCAGTTCTTC. It is translated as CASSPDRGGYNEQFF.

This clonotype occurred a few times. V is TRBV28 and J is TRBJ2-7; D unresolved. The CDR3 runs 14 residues. The germline CDR1 and CDR2 sequences are MDHEN and SYDVKM. Between the trimmed V and J ends, which lost 2 bases and 2 bases, there was a span of 10 bases. CDR3 region: CASSLIAPTYEQYF. Written as DNA, the CDR3 is TGTGCCAGCAGTTTAATTGCGCCTACCTACGAGCAGTACTTC.

To note about this clonotype: An end of the junction does not agree with germline; a read error may underlie this. The chain links TRBV11-3 to TRBJ2-4; D gene ambiguous. Germline V gives CDR1 SGHNT, CDR2 YENEEA. The CDR3 runs to 18 residues. The CDR3 coding sequence is TGTGCCAGCAGCTCCCTTCATATGACGGCTCCCACCAAAAACAGTCAGTACTTC. As protein: CASSSLHMTAPTKNSQYF.

This clonotype was detected only once. The J gene is TRBJ2-1, the V gene TRBV9; tentatively, D is TRBD1 (6 bases). The CDR3 consists of 15 residues. CDR1 and CDR2 from the germline V gene are SGDLS and YYNGEE. The ends were cut back, 3 bases at V and 1 base at J, with 11 bases in the middle. The CDR3 is CASSEGHLSYNEQFF. The CDR3 nucleotides read TGTGCCAGCAGCGAGGGACATTTATCCTACAATGAGCAGTTCTTC.

V is TRBV5-6 and J is TRBJ2-1, with a weak D call TRBD2 (6 bases). Looked up from germline, CDR1 is SGHDT and CDR2 is YYEEEE. Trimming removed 4 bases from V and 2 bases from J, with 13 bases in between. The CDR3 extends over 15 amino acids. The CDR3 sequence is CASSKLGGAYNEQFF. CDR3 nucleotide sequence: TGTGCCAGCAGCAAATTGGGCGGGGCCTACAATGAGCAGTTCTTC.